These 29 T cell receptor beta chains originate from one sample sequenced in a study of neurological immune-mediated disorders. TCRdb re-analysed the 5' RACE reads in MiXCR, keeping a single row per CDR3 protein. Altogether roughly 70,000 distinct CDR3 sequences are present, 5.2% being singletons, with the ten largest covering roughly 2.8%. The source material was PBMCs. The origin of the receptors is a woman in her thirties with multiple sclerosis.

The V gene is TRBV20-1, the J gene TRBJ2-3; D is possibly TRBD1 (6 bases). The CDR3 contains 16 residues. Per the germline V gene, CDR1 is DFQATT and CDR2 is SNEGSKA (reference sequence). Deletions cut 5 bases from V and 3 bases from J, with 21 bases between. In DNA form, the CDR3 reads TGCAGTGCTTCCTCGGGCACAGGGCTGGTGACAGATACGCAGTATTTT. It yields the protein CSASSGTGLVTDTQYF.

The chain recombines TRBV20-1 with TRBJ1-2; TRBD1 might be the D (5 bases). Germline CDR1 DFQATT, CDR2 SNEGSKA (reference sequence). This CDR3 has 14 residues. Trimming stripped 5 bases from V and 2 bases from J, with 15 bases between. The CDR3 is CSAGAGTANYGYTF. As DNA, the CDR3 is TGCAGTGCTGGAGCAGGGACCGCGAACTATGGCTACACCTTC.

CDR3 DNA: TGTGCCAGCAGCCAATCAATGTCCTACGAGCAGTACTTC. It specifies CASSQSMSYEQYF. The V gene is TRBV3-1, the J gene TRBJ2-7; D is uncertain. The germline gives CDR1 LGHDT, CDR2 YNNKEL (reference sequence). Between the trimmed V and J ends, which lost 2 bases and 1 base, there was a span of 6 bases. The CDR3 is 13 residues long.

In its sample, this clonotype was seen many times. One junction end does not reproduce the germline sequence, and a read error may be involved. The V and J genes are TRBV20-1 and TRBJ1-6; 9 bases fit TRBD1. Germline CDR1 reads DFQATT; CDR2 reads SNEGSKA (reference sequence). The CDR3 is made up of 14 amino acids. In DNA, the CDR3 is TGCAGTGCTAGGGGGGACAGGGAGAATTCACCCCTCAACTTT. This encodes CSARGDRENSPLNF.

This clonotype was found many times. The genes are TRBV11-2 and TRBJ2-2; D is uncertain. Trimming left V 2 bases short and J 0 bases short, with 7 bases between. The CDR3 extends over 15 amino acids. The germline CDR1 and CDR2 sequences are SGHAT and FQNNGV. As DNA, the CDR3 is TGTGCCAGCAGCTTACAGAACGCGAACACCGGGGAGCTGTTTTTT. It translates to CASSLQNANTGELFF.

Notes on this clonotype: A read error is possible here, since a much larger clone lies one base away. The chain combines TRBV20-1 with TRBJ1-5; D ambiguous. V was shortened by 3 bases and J by 5 bases, with 11 bases between the two germline ends. The CDR3 length is 13 residues. CDR1 is DFQATT and CDR2 is SNEGSKA in the germline V gene (reference sequence). CDR3 protein: CSARPLFDQPQHF. The CDR3, as DNA: TGCAGTGCTAGGCCCTTATTCGATCAGCCCCAGCATTTT.

This clonotype has only a few counts. The chain joins TRBV5-1 to TRBJ1-6; D uncertain. Germline CDR1 SGHRS, CDR2 YFSETQ. The CDR3 sequence is 15 residues long. V shed 0 bases and J shed 7 bases, with 11 bases lying between them. CDR3: CASSLDIGSNSPLHF. CDR3 nucleotide sequence: TGCGCCAGCAGCTTGGACATAGGGTCGAATTCACCCCTCCACTTT.

With respect to this clonotype: A much larger clone differs from this one at a single base, so this may be a read error. The chain links TRBV6-1 to TRBJ2-1, with 8 bases fitting TRBD1. V lost 5 bases and J lost 1; bases outside the gene matches: 4. This CDR3 region has 15 residues. CDR1 is MNHNS, CDR2 SASEGT, per germline. DNA of the CDR3: TGTGCCAGCAGTCGGACAGGGAGATCCTACAATGAGCAGTTCTTC. This encodes CASSRTGRSYNEQFF.

This clonotype was observed many times. The rearrangement links TRBV20-1 to TRBJ2-7; TRBD2 aligns across 12 bases. There are 14 residues in the CDR3. Germline loops: CDR1 DFQATT, CDR2 SNEGSKA (reference sequence). The V gene end was trimmed by 1 base and the J gene end by 6 bases; junction bases not matched to a gene: 4. CDR3 in DNA: TGCAGTGCTAGAGCCCCGGGACTAGCGGGCGAGCAGTACTTC. This sequence encodes CSARAPGLAGEQYF.

Worth noting for this clonotype: A much more abundant neighbour one base away suggests this may be a read error. This rearrangement joins TRBV11-2 to TRBJ2-3, with 9 bases matching TRBD2. Per germline, CDR1 SGHAT and CDR2 FQNNGV. This CDR3 contains 18 residues. J gave up 3 bases and V 0 bases, and 10 bases lay outside the gene matches. The CDR3 loop is CASSLDRGAGGTTDTQYF. The DNA for the CDR3 is TGTGCCAGCAGCTTAGATCGGGGTGCGGGGGGGACGACAGATACGCAGTATTTT.

In its sample, this clonotype was seen a few times. Given a much more abundant clone one base away, this may be a read error. CDR3 DNA: TGTGTCAGCAGCTTAGTTGATCGGACAACCAATGAGCAGTTCTTC. It codes for CVSSLVDRTTNEQFF. The chain has TRBV7-2 and TRBJ2-1, with D possibly matching TRBD1 (5 bases). This CDR3 has 15 residues. The V gene's germline CDR1 is SGHTA and CDR2 FQGNSA.

This clonotype was picked up many times. The V gene is TRBV20-1, the J gene TRBJ1-1, with D unresolved. The V gene lost 3 bases and the J gene lost 4 bases, with 15 bases spanning the gap. The CDR3 length is 14 residues. Germline assignment: CDR1 DFQATT and CDR2 SNEGSKA (reference sequence). The CDR3 loop is CSASDGRRSTEAFF. The CDR3 DNA is TGCAGTGCTAGTGACGGGCGGCGCTCCACTGAAGCTTTCTTT.

This clonotype has a count of ten or more. The rearrangement uses TRBV11-3 and TRBJ2-1; possible D gene TRBD2, 6 bases. Germline CDR1 is SGHNT and CDR2 is YENEEA. V was clipped by 3 bases and J by 8 bases, with 17 bases between them. This CDR3 is built from 15 residues. This CDR3 is CASSFAPRGVDEQFF. The DNA of the CDR3 is TGTGCCAGCAGCTTCGCCCCCCGCGGGGTCGATGAGCAGTTCTTC.

The chain uses TRBV7-9 and TRBJ1-2; tentative D call: TRBD1 (6 bases). With 2 bases removed from V and 4 bases from J, the gap between germline ends came to 14 bases. This CDR3 is 15 amino acids long. Per the germline V gene, CDR1 is SEHNR and CDR2 is FQNEAQ (reference sequence). Here the CDR3 reads CASSLLGKGVYGYTF. CDR3 DNA sequence: TGTGCCAGCAGCTTACTAGGAAAGGGGGTCTATGGCTACACCTTC. The complete variable domain, with remaining parts taken from reference TRBV7-9 and TRBJ1-2, reads DTGVSQNPRHKITKRGQNVTFRCDPISEHNRLYWYRQTLGQGPEFLTYFQNEAQLEKSRLLSDRFSAERPKGSFSTLEIQRTEQGDSAMYLCASSLLGKGVYGYTFGSGTRLTVV.

Many counts were recorded for this clonotype. The chain uses TRBV7-9 and TRBJ2-7; D possibly corresponds to TRBD2 (5 bases). Between the trimmed V and J ends, which lost 5 bases and 0 bases, there was a span of 11 bases. The CDR3 contains 14 residues. The germline V gene encodes CDR1 SEHNR and CDR2 FQNEAQ (reference sequence). The CDR3 protein is CASSVSGNSYEQYF. CDR3 in DNA: TGTGCCAGCAGCGTCTCGGGGAACTCCTACGAGCAGTACTTC.

This clonotype was picked up many times. V and J are TRBV20-1 and TRBJ2-5; maybe TRBD1 (5 bases). CDR3 length equals 15 residues. Trimming removed 0 bases at V and 9 bases at J, with 20 bases between. In germline, CDR1 is DFQATT, CDR2 SNEGSKA (reference sequence). The CDR3 protein is CSARDGAIPSKSQYF. The CDR3 nucleotides are TGCAGTGCTAGAGATGGGGCGATACCATCGAAGTCCCAGTACTTC.

This clonotype was picked up a small number of times. This chain connects TRBV29-1 to TRBJ1-4, with a tentative D call TRBD1 (6 bases). CDR3 length: 11 amino acids. The V and J ends lost 6 bases and 7 bases respectively, with 9 bases between them. The germline V gene encodes CDR1 SQVTM and CDR2 ANQGSEA. The CDR3 here is CSVRGGEKLFF. The CDR3 DNA reads as TGCAGCGTCAGGGGTGGTGAAAAACTGTTTTTT.

This clonotype was detected many times. V is TRBV12-5 and J is TRBJ2-1, with D perhaps TRBD2 (5 bases). The CDR3 contains 15 residues. Per the germline V gene, CDR1 is LGHNT and CDR2 is FRNRAP. The germline V and J ends were trimmed by 0 bases and 8 bases, with 14 bases remaining between them. The CDR3 sequence: CASGLVTRPGYEQFF. The DNA for the CDR3 is TGTGCTAGTGGTTTGGTTACGCGACCGGGGTATGAGCAGTTCTTC.

The chain has TRBV14 and TRBJ2-2; D is unresolved. This CDR3 region has 14 residues. Trimming removed 0 bases at V and 6 bases at J, with 8 bases between. Germline V gene data show CDR1 as SGHDN and CDR2 as FVKESK. DNA of the CDR3: TGTGCCAGCAGCCAAGAATTTGGCGCCGGGGAGCTGTTTTTT. Protein: CASSQEFGAGELFF. Complete variable domain (other parts from reference TRBV14 and TRBJ2-2): EAGVTQFPSHSVIEKGQTVTLRCDPISGHDNLYWYRRVMGKEIKFLLHFVKESKQDESGMPNNRFLAERTGGTYSTLKVQPAELEDSGVYFCASSQEFGAGELFFGEGSRLTVL.

This clonotype was found many times. The chain links TRBV7-2 to TRBJ2-1; D is perhaps TRBD2 (6 bases). Germline CDR1 and CDR2: SGHTA and FQGNSA. This CDR3 has 12 amino acids. V shed 3 bases and J shed 10 bases, with 10 bases lying between them. This CDR3 is CASSFDAGEQFF. The DNA of the CDR3 is TGTGCCAGCAGCTTTGACGCGGGGGAGCAGTTCTTC. The whole variable domain, filled in from reference TRBV7-2 and TRBJ2-1, reads GAGVSQSPSNKVTEKGKDVELRCDPISGHTALYWYRQSLGQGLEFLIYFQGNSAPDKSGLPSDRFSAERTGGSVSTLTIQRTQQEDSAVYLCASSFDAGEQFFGPGTRLTVL.

V and J are TRBV20-1 and TRBJ2-3; possibly TRBD2 for D (5 bases). In germline, CDR1 is DFQATT, CDR2 SNEGSKA (reference sequence). The CDR3 runs to 14 residues. Deletions cut 6 bases from V and 4 bases from J, with 17 bases between. CDR3 residues: CSAVDSRNADTQYF. The CDR3, as DNA: TGCAGTGCCGTGGACTCCCGAAACGCAGATACGCAGTATTTT.

In its sample, this clonotype was seen many times. The CDR3 coding sequence is TGCGCCAGCAGCTTGGTATTACAGAGCGGAGCCAAAAACATTCAGTACTTC. It encodes CASSLVLQSGAKNIQYF. V and J are TRBV5-1 and TRBJ2-4, with D perhaps matching TRBD2 (5 bases). Germline V gene lookup returns CDR1 SGHRS and CDR2 YFSETQ. The CDR3 covers 17 residues. V lost 0 bases, J lost 0 bases, and 13 bases lay in between.

This clonotype was counted only a few times. The J gene is TRBJ2-5, the V gene TRBV20-1; tentative D call: TRBD1 (7 bases). From germline, CDR1 is DFQATT and CDR2 SNEGSKA (reference sequence). V was pared by 2 bases and J by 4 bases, with 14 bases between. The CDR3 runs 14 residues. The DNA of the CDR3 is TGCAGTGCTAGACCCAGGGGGGCCGTAGAGACCCAGTACTTC. As protein: CSARPRGAVETQYF.

The chain is built from TRBV5-6 and TRBJ1-4; the D is unclear. V lost 0 bases and J 0 bases, leaving 3 bases between the germline ends. The CDR3 covers 14 residues. Germline assignment: CDR1 SGHDT and CDR2 YYEEEE. DNA for the CDR3: TGTGCCAGCAGCTTGGCTACAACTAATGAAAAACTGTTTTTT. Amino acid sequence: CASSLATTNEKLFF.

In this sample, this clonotype turned up many times. The chain is built from TRBV20-1 and TRBJ1-5; 11 nucleotides match TRBD1. Trimming took 3 bases from V and 1 from J; bases not matched to a gene: 5. This CDR3 contains 16 residues. Germline CDR1 DFQATT, CDR2 SNEGSKA (reference sequence). The CDR3 reads CSASSWDRGSNQPQHF. In DNA form, the CDR3 reads TGCAGTGCTAGTAGTTGGGACAGGGGGAGCAATCAGCCCCAGCATTTT.

Many counts were recorded for this clonotype. The gene calls are TRBV7-6 and TRBJ2-1; no definite D call. The ends were cut back, 1 base at V and 8 bases at J, with 9 bases in the middle. The CDR3 extends over 13 amino acids. Germline CDR1 SGHVS, CDR2 FNYEAQ. CDR3 sequence reads: CASSLGPLDEQFF. The CDR3 coding sequence is TGTGCCAGCAGCTTAGGGCCTTTAGATGAGCAGTTCTTC.

This clonotype was seen at least ten times. V usage is TRBV7-9 and J usage is TRBJ2-3, with TRBD1 as a possible D gene (7 bases). Germline CDR1 is SEHNR and CDR2 is FQNEAQ (reference sequence). The CDR3 has 16 amino acids. Trimming cost V 1 base and J 4 bases, with 15 bases left between them. CDR3 sequence: CASSLDPDRRADTQYF. The DNA for the CDR3 is TGTGCCAGCAGCTTAGATCCGGACAGGAGGGCAGATACGCAGTATTTT.

In its sample, this clonotype was seen many times. The chain couples TRBV7-9 to TRBJ1-2, with a weak D call TRBD1 (5 bases). This CDR3 comprises 14 residues. Trimming removed 1 base from V and 6 bases from J, with 12 bases in between. The germline CDR1 and CDR2 sequences are SEHNR and FQNEAQ (reference sequence). The CDR3 nucleotides are TGTGCCAGCAGCTTAGGGCAGGGAGCGGATGGCTACACCTTC. It yields the protein CASSLGQGADGYTF.

At least ten counts were recorded for this clonotype. This rearrangement joins TRBV24-1 to TRBJ2-3, with TRBD1 as a possible D gene (6 bases). Looked up from germline, CDR1 is KGHDR and CDR2 is SFDVKD. The length of the CDR3 is 16 residues. The V end lost 0 bases, the J end lost 0 bases, and 9 bases lay between the germline ends. The CDR3 DNA is TGTGCCACCAGTGATTTGGGGACACAGAGCACAGATACGCAGTATTTT. Translating gives CATSDLGTQSTDTQYF.